These 24 T cell receptor beta chains were sequenced from one sample in a study of cytomegalovirus exposure and HLA in healthy donors. PCR amplification relied on 60 Vbeta primers (plus 13 Jbeta primers). Sequencing used immunoSEQ multiplex PCR; TCRdb keeps in-frame clones, though not all of them. The sample records 150,000 to 160,000 clones, roughly three quarters being singletons. The sequenced sample consisted of PBMCs. These receptors originate from a young man in good health and CMV-seropositive.

This clone showed up just once. The chain combines TRBV10-3 with TRBJ2-7; possibly TRBD1 for D (5 bases). Trimming shortened V by 4 bases and J by 1 base, and 8 bases separated the two germline ends. This CDR3 contains 13 residues. Germline-derived CDR1 and CDR2 are ENHRY and SYGVKD. CDR3 DNA sequence: TGTGCCATCAGTGTAAGGGGATCCTACGAGCAGTACTTC. Translated, it gives CAISVRGSYEQYF.

The chain carries TRBV28 and TRBJ2-3; 10 bases map to TRBD2. The CDR3 runs to 17 residues. Germline values: CDR1 MDHEN, CDR2 SYDVKM. Trimming at V came to 8 bases and at J to 5 bases, leaving 16 bases not matched to a gene. The CDR3 DNA follows: TGTGCCAGCCTCCGCGCGGGGGCGCGGACTAGCGGAGATACGCAGTATTTT. Translated, it gives CASLRAGARTSGDTQYF.

The chain joins TRBV4-3 to TRBJ1-1, with D hard to call. V lost 1 base and J lost 1, with 7 bases in between. Germline loops: CDR1 LGHNA, CDR2 YSLEER. CDR3 length: 14 residues. CDR3 nucleotides: TGCGCCAGCAGCCAAGTGGCCCAGAACACTGAAGCTTTCTTT. It is translated as CASSQVAQNTEAFF.

This sequence joins TRBV5-1 and TRBJ2-7; D might be TRBD1 (5 bases). The CDR3 extends over 14 amino acids. Germline assignment: CDR1 SGHRS and CDR2 YFSETQ. The ends were cut back, 4 bases at V and 2 bases at J, with 13 bases in the middle. CDR3 amino acids: CASSVDSPTYEQYF. In nucleotides, the CDR3 is TGCGCCAGCAGCGTAGACAGTCCTACCTACGAGCAGTACTTC.

This clone is a singleton in its sample. The rearrangement uses TRBV5-5 and TRBJ2-1; 10 positions match TRBD2. The germline CDR1 and CDR2 sequences are SGHKS and YYEKEE (reference sequence). V trimming: 1 base; J trimming: 0 bases; junction bases outside the gene matches: 10. This CDR3 contains 19 residues. Here the CDR3 reads CASSLIGLAGAPSYNEQFF. The CDR3 DNA is TGTGCCAGCAGCTTGATAGGTCTAGCGGGAGCCCCCTCCTACAATGAGCAGTTCTTC.

J is TRBJ2-7 and V is TRBV7-9; 8 nucleotides align to TRBD1. The germline CDR1 and CDR2 sequences are SEHNR and FQNEAQ (reference sequence). The CDR3 has 12 residues. The J segment lost 5 bases and the V segment lost 5 bases, leaving 2 bases of the junction unmatched. CDR3 DNA: TGTGCCAGCAGCCAGACAGGGGACGAGCAGTACTTC. It yields the protein CASSQTGDEQYF.

The J gene is TRBJ1-2, the V gene TRBV14; D gene unclear. V shed 5 bases and J shed 3 bases, with 16 bases lying between them. The CDR3 totals 15 residues. Germline assignment: CDR1 SGHDN and CDR2 FVKESK. Here the CDR3 DNA reads TGTGCCAGCAGCTATCGAGGAGATCCTGACTATGGCTACACCTTC. Amino acids: CASSYRGDPDYGYTF.

This chain connects TRBV5-6 to TRBJ1-2; 9 bases map to TRBD1. In germline, CDR1 is SGHDT, CDR2 YYEEEE. This CDR3 has 16 residues. The trim removed 6 bases at V and 10 bases at J, leaving 19 bases unmatched. The CDR3: CASTINRNRGLGVYTF. Here the CDR3 DNA reads TGTGCCAGCACAATCAATAGGAACAGGGGGCTAGGAGTCTACACCTTC.

This rearrangement joins TRBV4-1 to TRBJ2-7; 8 nucleotides align to TRBD2. In germline, CDR1 is MGHRA, CDR2 YSYEKL. The CDR3 runs to 14 residues. The V gene end was trimmed by 2 bases and the J gene end by 4 bases; junction bases not matched to a gene: 4. The CDR3 coding sequence is TGCGCCAGCAGCCAAACCGGGGGGGGGTACGAGCAGTACTTC. It encodes CASSQTGGGYEQYF.

This sequence joins TRBV28 and TRBJ2-7; 14 bases match TRBD2. CDR1 is MDHEN and CDR2 is SYDVKM in the germline V gene. The CDR3 is 16 residues long. J gave up 5 bases and V 5 bases, and 8 bases lay outside the gene matches. CDR3 amino acids: CASSRVTSGRANEQYF. In DNA form, the CDR3 reads TGTGCCAGCAGTCGCGTGACTAGCGGGAGGGCCAACGAGCAGTACTTC.

This clone is a singleton in its sample. The J gene is TRBJ2-1, the V gene TRBV19; 7 nucleotides match TRBD1. Trimming took 7 bases from V and 3 from J; bases not matched to a gene: 12. CDR3 size: 16 residues. From germline, CDR1 is LNHDA and CDR2 SQIVND (reference sequence). The CDR3: CASMVTGTAGYNEQFF. The DNA of the CDR3 is TGTGCCAGTATGGTTACCGGGACAGCAGGCTACAATGAGCAGTTCTTC.

V is TRBV5-6 and J is TRBJ1-2; D might be TRBD1 (5 bases). This CDR3 is 14 amino acids long. Germline V CDR1 and CDR2: SGHDT, YYEEEE. The V gene lost 4 bases and the J gene lost 7 bases, with 17 bases spanning the gap. The CDR3 bases are TGTGCCAGCAGCCCACCTGGGGCCGGTAGTGGCTACACCTTC. Translation: CASSPPGAGSGYTF.

This rearrangement joins TRBV29-1 to TRBJ2-1, with TRBD2 matching 14 bases. V lost 6 bases to trimming and J lost 6 bases; unmatched junction nucleotides: 7. This CDR3 is 15 amino acids long. The V gene's germline CDR1 is SQVTM and CDR2 ANQGSEA. CDR3 region: CSVGTSGSVFNEQFF. In DNA, the CDR3 is TGCAGCGTGGGGACTAGCGGGAGTGTGTTCAATGAGCAGTTCTTC.

The V gene is TRBV2, the J gene TRBJ1-2, with 7 bases that match TRBD1. The CDR3 loop spans 14 amino acids. The trim removed 6 bases at V and 0 bases at J, leaving 4 bases unmatched. CDR1 is SNHLY and CDR2 is FYNNEI in the germline V gene. DNA of the CDR3: TGTGCCAGCAGGAGAGGGACAGCTAACTATGGCTACACCTTC. This codes for CASRRGTANYGYTF.

This clone was recorded a few times. The V gene is TRBV5-4, the J gene TRBJ2-5, with D possibly being TRBD1 (5 bases). V lost 4 bases, J lost 1 base, and 11 bases lay in between. CDR3 size: 14 residues. Germline CDR1 reads SGHNT; CDR2 reads YYREEE (reference sequence). In nucleotides, the CDR3 is TGTGCCAGCAGCCCTCAGGGAAGCCAAGAGACCCAGTACTTC. Protein product: CASSPQGSQETQYF.

The gene calls are TRBV5-4 and TRBJ2-7; 9 bases fit TRBD1. The CDR3 is 14 amino acids. The V and J ends lost 4 bases and 5 bases, in that order; junction bases with no gene match: 7. CDR1 SGHNT and CDR2 YYREEE come from the germline V gene (reference sequence). CDR3 loop: CASSGDRVNHEQYF. CDR3 in DNA: TGTGCCAGCAGCGGGGACAGGGTGAACCACGAGCAGTACTTC.

The chain combines TRBV7-9 with TRBJ1-2; TRBD1 matches at 8 bases. Germline CDR1 reads SEHNR; CDR2 reads FQNEAQ (reference sequence). Unmatched junction bases numbered 4, after V lost 1 base and J lost 6 bases. The CDR3 is 14 residues long. The CDR3 is CASSLGDRGHGYTF. The CDR3 nucleotides are TGTGCCAGCAGCTTAGGAGACAGGGGCCATGGCTACACCTTC.

This clone occurred many times. The chain combines TRBV6-5 with TRBJ2-6, with D possibly being TRBD2 (5 bases). V was cut by 8 bases and J by 0 bases, with 11 bases left in between. Germline-derived CDR1 and CDR2 are MNHEY and SVGAGI. The CDR3 spans 15 residues. The DNA for the CDR3 is TGTGCCAGCGCCAAGGACTCCTCTGGGGCCAACGTCCTGACTTTC. This sequence encodes CASAKDSSGANVLTF.

The chain combines TRBV7-8 with TRBJ2-7; 11 bases align to TRBD2. In germline, CDR1 is SGHVS, CDR2 FQNEAQ. Trimming at V came to 5 bases and at J to 4 bases, leaving 4 bases not matched to a gene. This CDR3 is built from 14 residues. The CDR3 sequence is CASSLRLAGYEQYF. In nucleotides, the CDR3 is TGTGCCAGCAGCCTAAGACTAGCGGGGTACGAGCAGTACTTC.

This clone was seen a handful of times. V and J are TRBV11-2 and TRBJ2-7; 9 bases align to TRBD1. In germline, CDR1 is SGHAT, CDR2 FQNNGV. The CDR3 spans 15 residues. After removal of 2 bases from V and 3 bases from J, the junction contained 5 bases not matched to a gene. In DNA, the CDR3 is TGTGCCAGCAGCTTAACTCCGGGACAGGGCTACGAGCAGTACTTC. Amino acid sequence: CASSLTPGQGYEQYF.

The chain uses TRBV7-3 and TRBJ1-2; 7 bases map to TRBD1. This CDR3 is 13 amino acids long. The germline gives CDR1 SGHTA, CDR2 FQGTGA. The ends lost 5 bases at V and 7 bases at J; junction bases unmatched: 7. Written as DNA, the CDR3 is TGTGCCAGCAGCCCGGACAGGTTTGTTGGCTACACCTTC. The encoded protein is CASSPDRFVGYTF.

Turning to this clone: The junction shows a germline mismatch at one end, possibly a read error. V usage is TRBV7-7 and J usage is TRBJ2-6, with 9 bases aligning to TRBD2. The CDR3 has 19 amino acids. Per germline, CDR1 SSHAT and CDR2 FNYEAQ (reference sequence). CDR3 DNA: TGTGCTAGCAGTTTCCACAGGCTAGCGGGGTACTCTGGGGCCAACGTCCTGACTTTC. Protein product: CASSFHRLAGYSGANVLTF.

The chain uses TRBV5-8 and TRBJ1-6; 7 bases map to TRBD1. Germline trimming cut 4 bases from V and 14 bases from J; bases unmatched to any gene: 12. Germline V CDR1 and CDR2: SGHTS, YDEGEE. CDR3 length equals 14 residues. CDR3 nucleotide sequence: TGTGCCAGCAGCCTTGACAGGGTCGGGTTGACCCTCCACTTT. It specifies CASSLDRVGLTLHF. The full variable domain, rest sourced from reference TRBV5-8 and TRBJ1-6, is EAGVTQSPTHLIKTRGQQATLRCSPISGHTSVYWYQQALGLGLQFLLWYDEGEERNRGNFPPRFSGRQFPNYSSELNVNALELEDSALYLCASSLDRVGLTLHFGNGTRLTVT.

V gene TRBV12-5 combines with J gene TRBJ2-2; tentative D call: TRBD2 (5 bases). CDR1 is LGHNT and CDR2 is FRNRAP in the germline V gene. The V end lost 5 bases, the J end lost 5 bases, and 18 bases lay between the germline ends. CDR3 length equals 16 residues. The chain's CDR3 is CASGPPGNSGTGELFF. As DNA, the CDR3 is TGTGCTAGTGGTCCGCCGGGGAACTCGGGAACCGGGGAGCTGTTTTTT.